These T cell receptor beta chains were read from a single sample in a study of response to subunit inactivated influenza vaccine. TCRdb re-called the RT-PCR reads through MiXCR, storing one row per CDR3 protein. The sample lists more than 600,000 distinct CDR3 sequences; about a fifth were seen once. The sequences come from PBMCs from blood, collected roughly 5 days after vaccination. These TCRs come from a man between 45 and 60 years old who received an inactivated influenza vaccine. Both conserved end residues are trimmed from each CDR3. D genes are given only for firm matches.

J gene | D gene | V gene | CDR3 protein
TRBJ1-6 | . | TRBV2 | ASRSIGSPLH
TRBJ2-1 | TRBD2 | TRBV16 | ASSQFGTSGRARFIEQF
TRBJ2-4 | . | TRBV9 | ASSVQGGNIQY
TRBJ2-7 | . | TRBV20-1 | SASGHRTYEQY
TRBJ2-2 | . | TRBV7-2 | ASSLSNTGELF
TRBJ2-7 | TRBD1 | TRBV7-8 | ASSLFRGDRATYEQY
TRBJ2-1 | . | TRBV6-2/TRBV6-3 | ASAEYNEQF
TRBJ2-3 | TRBD1 | TRBV5-1 | ASSGQGPDTQY
TRBJ2-1 | TRBD2 | TRBV7-3 | ASSRAGAFNEQF
TRBJ2-7 | . | TRBV30 | AWSVVGVEQY
TRBJ1-1 | TRBD1 | TRBV5-1 | ASSLQGTGPTEAF
TRBJ1-1 | . | TRBV6-5 | ASSSRPWGHNTEAF
TRBJ1-2 | TRBD1 | TRBV10-3 | AILSTGVHGYT
TRBJ2-5 | TRBD2 | TRBV29-1 | SVDTGTSSETQY
TRBJ1-5 | . | TRBV20-1 | SASLGSGSQPQH
TRBJ2-1 | TRBD2 | TRBV6-5 | ASSYPASGSLGYNEQF
TRBJ2-1 | . | TRBV10-3 | AINEEGIGYNEQF
TRBJ1-1 | . | TRBV7-9 | ASSLQSAVGTEAF
TRBJ2-1 | TRBD2 | TRBV9 | ASSVQGLAGDEQF
TRBJ1-1 | . | TRBV3-1 | ASSQPRMNTEAF
TRBJ2-2 | . | TRBV5-6 | ASSRPSRLNTGELF
TRBJ2-7 | . | TRBV27 | ASSLSIVSHEQY
TRBJ1-2 | TRBD1 | TRBV30 | AWNKDRAYGYT
TRBJ1-1 | . | TRBV20-1 | SAPGNQQGFTEAF
TRBJ2-7 | TRBD1 | TRBV7-2 | ASSRTGTVSSYEQY
TRBJ1-1 | . | TRBV19 | ASSTTFMNTEAF
TRBJ1-2 | . | TRBV12-3/TRBV12-4 | ASSSLRGPNYGYT
TRBJ2-3 | . | TRBV9 | ASSVRPAPTDTQY
TRBJ2-7 | . | TRBV5-1 | ASSLDTQGRGYEQY
TRBJ2-1 | . | TRBV14 | ASSQDTAGKQF
TRBJ2-7 | TRBD1 | TRBV6-5 | ASSSRRRDSYEQY
TRBJ2-7 | TRBD1 | TRBV6-1 | ASRVDRAGSYEQY
TRBJ2-7 | TRBD2 | TRBV6-5 | ASSLEGLAGGAYEQY
TRBJ2-2 | TRBD2 | TRBV6-5 | ASSYSASGLEVF
TRBJ2-7 | TRBD2 | TRBV7-2 | ASSLLAAGPYEQY